Listed here is a single T cell receptor beta chain. This sample is part of a study of blood T cell repertoires in COVID-19. Looking at the study overall: Nucleic acid was either cDNA or gDNA, and it came from T cells, B-cell-depleted T cells, or PBMCs.

The CDR3 covers 13 residues. V dropped 2 bases and J dropped 4; count of bases not matched to a gene: 1. Source study methods: Counts of nucleated cells, estimated from reference gene primer amplification, were obtained. The data were produced by immunoSEQ multiplex PCR, yet TCRdb's version contains in-frame clones alone and is incomplete. V, J and clone size derive from that table, while D and trimming were established from the DNA sequence. The sample consists of roughly 180,000 clones, 80% to 85% of them appearing once. The sample consisted of peripheral blood. The clonotype was recovered from a woman aged 80 or over with COVID-19, enrolled during active disease. The chain links TRBV12-3 or TRBV12-4 to TRBJ1-2, with 7 bases matching TRBD1. The DNA for the CDR3 is TGTGCCAGCAGTTTACAGGGGGTCTATGGCTACACCTTC. Translated, it gives CASSLQGVYGYTF.